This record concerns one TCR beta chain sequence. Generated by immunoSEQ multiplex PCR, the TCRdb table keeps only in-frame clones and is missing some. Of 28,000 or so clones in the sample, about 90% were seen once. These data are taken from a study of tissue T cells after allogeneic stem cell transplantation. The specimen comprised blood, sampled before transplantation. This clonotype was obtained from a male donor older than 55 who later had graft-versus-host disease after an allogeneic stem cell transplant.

The chain's CDR3 is CASSLGGARGGRTDTQYF. In DNA, the CDR3 is TGCGCCAGCAGCTTGGGCGGGGCGCGGGGGGGCCGGACAGATACGCAGTATTTT. The V call is TRBV5-1, the J call TRBJ2-3, with TRBD2 matching 9 bases. The CDR3 extends over 18 amino acids. Germline V gene sequence: CDR1 SGHRS, CDR2 YFSETQ. The V segment lost 0 bases and the J segment 3 bases; nucleotides outside the gene matches: 11.